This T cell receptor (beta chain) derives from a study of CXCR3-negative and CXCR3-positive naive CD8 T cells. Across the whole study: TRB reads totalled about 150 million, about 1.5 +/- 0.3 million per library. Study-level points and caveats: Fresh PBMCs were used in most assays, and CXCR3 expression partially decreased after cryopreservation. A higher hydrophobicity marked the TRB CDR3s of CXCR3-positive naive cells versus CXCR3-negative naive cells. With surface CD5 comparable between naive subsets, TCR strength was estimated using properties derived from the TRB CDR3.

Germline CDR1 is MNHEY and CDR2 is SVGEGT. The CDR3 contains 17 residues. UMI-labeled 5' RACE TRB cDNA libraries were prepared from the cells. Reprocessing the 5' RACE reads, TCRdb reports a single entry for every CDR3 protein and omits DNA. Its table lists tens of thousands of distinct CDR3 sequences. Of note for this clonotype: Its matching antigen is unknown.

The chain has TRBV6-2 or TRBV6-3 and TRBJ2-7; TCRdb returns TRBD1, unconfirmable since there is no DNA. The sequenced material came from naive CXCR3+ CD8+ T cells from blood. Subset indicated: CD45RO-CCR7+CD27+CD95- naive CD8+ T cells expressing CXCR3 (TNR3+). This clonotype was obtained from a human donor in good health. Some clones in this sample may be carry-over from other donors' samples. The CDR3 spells CASSSRPRTGSPYEQYF.